The clone carrying this T cell receptor (beta chain) was seen a few times. This record comes from a study of T cell repertoires in cytomegalovirus infection. About the study: TCR beta signatures that were public indicated CMV infection and matching HLA type.

Germline V gives CDR1 SEHNR, CDR2 FQNEAQ (reference sequence). Trimming cost V 5 bases and J 6 bases, with 13 bases left between them. The CDR3 runs to 13 residues. TCRdb re-called the reads through MiXCR, storing one row per CDR3 protein. The sample records some 400,000 distinct CDR3 sequences, about a sixth being singletons. The V and J genes are TRBV7-9 and TRBJ1-1; D possibly corresponds to TRBD1 (6 bases). The sequence was obtained from a human donor in good health (CMV status not recorded). Some clones in this sample may be carry-over from other donors' samples. The sample consisted of PBMCs. Written as DNA, the CDR3 is TGTGCCAGCAGCGGAACAGGGACCCCTGAAGCTTTCTTT. It encodes CASSGTGTPEAFF.